These T cell receptor beta chains were read from a single sample in a study of blood T cell repertoires in COVID-19. The protocol was immunoSEQ multiplex PCR, while the TCRdb copy is restricted to in-frame clones and leaves out a portion. The repertoire consists of about 180,000 clones, with about nine tenths occurring once and the leading ten covering less than 25%. The sequencing input was peripheral blood. These receptors came from a man aged 65 to 79 with active or convalescent COVID-19. CDR3s include the opening cysteine and the closing phenylalanine or tryptophan. D genes are given only for firm matches. A clone size is listed for some rows: how often the clone was seen (once, few, many), or a class if it is expanded.

.	TRBV5-4	TRBJ2-1	.	TGTGCCAGCAGCTGGCCTCGTATGTCCTACAATGAGCAGTTCTTC	CASSWPRMSYNEQFF
.	TRBV27	TRBJ1-5	.	TGTGCCAGCAGTTCCTTCCCCCCCCGGGATCAGCCCCAGCATTTT	CASSSFPPRDQPQHF
.	TRBV28	TRBJ1-1	.	TGTGCCAGCATCCAAAGGGGCTTGCCGACTGAAGCTTTCTTT	CASIQRGLPTEAFF
.	TRBV5-5	TRBJ1-2	few	TGTGCCAGCAGCCCGGGGCTGGGGGGGTCGTCAATTCGAGCTAACTATGGCTACACCTTC	CASSPGLGGSSIRANYGYTF
.	TRBV6-6	TRBJ1-4	.	TGTGCCAGCAGTTTCTACTCCGGGACTAGGGTAGAAAAACTGTTTTTT	CASSFYSGTRVEKLFF
TRBD2	TRBV24-1	TRBJ2-1	.	TGTGCCACCAGAACTAGCGGGATTGGTGAGCAGTTCTTC	CATRTSGIGEQFF
TRBD1	TRBV27	TRBJ2-7	.	TGTGCCAGCTGCACAGGGGGCGGCGAGCAGTACTTC	CASCTGGGEQYF
TRBD1	TRBV30	TRBJ1-6	.	TGTGCCTGGAGTGGGACAGGGTATAATTCACCCCTCCACTTT	CAWSGTGYNSPLHF
TRBD1	TRBV7-9	TRBJ1-3	.	TGTGCCAGCAGCTCGGACAGGGCGGGGGAAAACACCATATATTTT	CASSSDRAGENTIYF
.	TRBV6-5	TRBJ1-3	few	TGTGCCAGCAGCCCGACATCGAGCTCTGGAAACACCATATATTTT	CASSPTSSSGNTIYF
TRBD2	TRBV27	TRBJ2-7	.	TGTGCCAGCAGTTGGAGCGGGAAGACCTACGAGCAGTACTTC	CASSWSGKTYEQYF
.	TRBV6-5	TRBJ1-2	.	TGTGCCAGCAGTTACTCTACTACAGGGTTCTATGGCTACACCTTC	CASSYSTTGFYGYTF
.	TRBV18	TRBJ1-1	once	TGTGCCAGCTCACCACCGGGCACTAGTGCCTCGGACACTGAAGCTTTCTTT	CASSPPGTSASDTEAFF